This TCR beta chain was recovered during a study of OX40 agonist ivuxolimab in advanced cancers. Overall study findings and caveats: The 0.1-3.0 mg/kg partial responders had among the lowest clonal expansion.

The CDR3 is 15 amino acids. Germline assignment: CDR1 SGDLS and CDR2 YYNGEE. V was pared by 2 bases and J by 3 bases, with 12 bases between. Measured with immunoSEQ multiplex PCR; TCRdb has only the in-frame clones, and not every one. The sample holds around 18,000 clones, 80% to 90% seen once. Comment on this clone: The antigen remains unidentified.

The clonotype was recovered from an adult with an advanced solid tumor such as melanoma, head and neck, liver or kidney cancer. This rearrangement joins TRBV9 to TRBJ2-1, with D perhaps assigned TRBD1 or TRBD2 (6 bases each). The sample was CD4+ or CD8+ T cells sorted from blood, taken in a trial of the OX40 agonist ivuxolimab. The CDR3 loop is CASSVVGGSYNEQFF. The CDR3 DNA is TGTGCCAGCAGCGTCGTCGGGGGCAGCTACAATGAGCAGTTCTTC.